Given below is one TCR beta chain in context. The antigen remains undetermined. Profiling relied on immunoSEQ multiplex PCR, and the TCRdb table lists in-frame clones only, not all of them. The sample lists some 84,000 clones, over 75% occurring once. The record originates from a study of T cell responses to AZD1222 COVID-19 vaccine. Points from the study as a whole: Most donors were white British and more were female, and clonal diversity was possibly underestimated.

This specimen consisted of peripheral blood, obtained on day 0 of AZD1222 vaccination. This TCR derives from an adult in good health.

The CDR3 coding sequence is TGTGCCAGCAGCGCTAGTAATGAGCAGTTCTTC. The encoded protein is CASSASNEQFF. The V gene is TRBV7-9, the J gene TRBJ2-1; unclear D gene. V gave up 5 bases and J gave up 7 bases, with 6 bases separating them. The germline gives CDR1 SEHNR, CDR2 FQNEAQ (reference sequence). The length of the CDR3 is 11 residues.